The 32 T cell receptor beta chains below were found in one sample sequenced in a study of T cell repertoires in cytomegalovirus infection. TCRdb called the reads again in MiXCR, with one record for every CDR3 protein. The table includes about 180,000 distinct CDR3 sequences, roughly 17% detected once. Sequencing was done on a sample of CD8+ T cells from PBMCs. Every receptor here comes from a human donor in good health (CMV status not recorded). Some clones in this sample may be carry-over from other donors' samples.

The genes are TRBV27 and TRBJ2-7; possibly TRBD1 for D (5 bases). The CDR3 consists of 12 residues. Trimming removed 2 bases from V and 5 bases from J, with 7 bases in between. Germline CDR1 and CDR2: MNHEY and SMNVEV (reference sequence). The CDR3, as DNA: TGTGCCAGCAGTTTACCAGGGAACGAGCAGTACTTC. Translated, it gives CASSLPGNEQYF.

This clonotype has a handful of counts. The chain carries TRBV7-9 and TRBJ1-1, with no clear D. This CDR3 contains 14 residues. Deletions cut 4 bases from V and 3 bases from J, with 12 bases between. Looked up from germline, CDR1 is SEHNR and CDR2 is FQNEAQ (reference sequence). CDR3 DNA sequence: TGTGCCAGCAGCTCCGAAAGCAGATACACTGAAGCTTTCTTT. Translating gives CASSSESRYTEAFF.

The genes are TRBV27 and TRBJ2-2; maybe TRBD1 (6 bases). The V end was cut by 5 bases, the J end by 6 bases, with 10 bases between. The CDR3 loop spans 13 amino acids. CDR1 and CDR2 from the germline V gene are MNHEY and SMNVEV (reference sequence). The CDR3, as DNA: TGTGCCAGCAGTACCTGGACAGCCGGGGAGCTGTTTTTT. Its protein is CASSTWTAGELFF.

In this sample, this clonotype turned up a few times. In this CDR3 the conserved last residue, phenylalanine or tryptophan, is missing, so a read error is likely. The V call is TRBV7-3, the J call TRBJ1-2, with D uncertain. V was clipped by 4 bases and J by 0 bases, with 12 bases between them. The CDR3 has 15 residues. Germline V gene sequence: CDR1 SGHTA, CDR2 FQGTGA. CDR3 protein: CASSWSDGSNYGYTS. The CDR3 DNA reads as TGTGCCAGCAGCTGGTCCGACGGGTCTAACTATGGCTACACCTCC.

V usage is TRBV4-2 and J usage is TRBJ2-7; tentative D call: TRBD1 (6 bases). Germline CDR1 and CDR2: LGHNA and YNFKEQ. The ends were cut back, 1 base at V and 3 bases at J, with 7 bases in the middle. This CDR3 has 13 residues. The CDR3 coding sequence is TGTGCCAGCAGCCAAGCACAGGGCTACGAGCAGTACTTC. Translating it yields CASSQAQGYEQYF.

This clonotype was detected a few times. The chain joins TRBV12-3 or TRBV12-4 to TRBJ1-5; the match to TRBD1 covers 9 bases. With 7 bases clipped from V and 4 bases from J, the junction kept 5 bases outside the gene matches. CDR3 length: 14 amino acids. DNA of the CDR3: TGTGCCAGCAACCTGGGACAGGGTAATCAGCCCCAGCATTTT. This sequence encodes CASNLGQGNQPQHF.

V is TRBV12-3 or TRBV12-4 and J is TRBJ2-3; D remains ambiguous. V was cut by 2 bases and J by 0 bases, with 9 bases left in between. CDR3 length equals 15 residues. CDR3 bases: TGTGCCAGCAGTTTATCGCTATCTAGCACAGATACGCAGTATTTT. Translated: CASSLSLSSTDTQYF.

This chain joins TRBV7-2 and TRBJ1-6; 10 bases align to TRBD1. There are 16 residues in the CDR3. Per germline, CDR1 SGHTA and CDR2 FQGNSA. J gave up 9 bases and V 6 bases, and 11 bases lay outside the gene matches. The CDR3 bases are TGTGCCAGCAGGCACTCCGGGACAGGGGCGGGTTCACCCCTCCACTTT. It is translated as CASRHSGTGAGSPLHF.

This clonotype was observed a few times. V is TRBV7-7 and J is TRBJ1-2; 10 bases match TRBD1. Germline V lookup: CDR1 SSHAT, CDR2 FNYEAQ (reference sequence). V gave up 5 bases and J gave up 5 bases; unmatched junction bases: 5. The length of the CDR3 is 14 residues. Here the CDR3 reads CASSGRDRGYGYTF. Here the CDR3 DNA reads TGTGCCAGCAGCGGCCGGGACAGGGGATATGGCTACACCTTC.

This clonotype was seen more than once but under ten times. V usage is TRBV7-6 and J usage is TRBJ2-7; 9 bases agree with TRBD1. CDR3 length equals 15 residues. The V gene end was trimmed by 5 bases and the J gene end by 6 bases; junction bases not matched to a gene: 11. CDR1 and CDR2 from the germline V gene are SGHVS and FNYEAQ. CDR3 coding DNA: TGTGCCAGCAGCCCAACGGGACAGGGTAAGCGCGAGCAGTACTTC. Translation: CASSPTGQGKREQYF.

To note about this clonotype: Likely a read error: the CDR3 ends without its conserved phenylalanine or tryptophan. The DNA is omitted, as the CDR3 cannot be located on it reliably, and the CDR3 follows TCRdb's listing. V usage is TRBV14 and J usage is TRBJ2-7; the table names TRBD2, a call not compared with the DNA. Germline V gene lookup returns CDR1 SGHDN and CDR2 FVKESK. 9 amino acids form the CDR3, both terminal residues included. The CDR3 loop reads CASSQGPTS.

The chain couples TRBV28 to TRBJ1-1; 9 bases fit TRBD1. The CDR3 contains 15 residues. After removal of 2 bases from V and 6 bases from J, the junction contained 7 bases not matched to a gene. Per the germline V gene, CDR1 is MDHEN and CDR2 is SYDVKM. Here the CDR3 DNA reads TGTGCCAGCAGTTTAGGGACAGGGCTCGGCCCTGAAGCTTTCTTT. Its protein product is CASSLGTGLGPEAFF.

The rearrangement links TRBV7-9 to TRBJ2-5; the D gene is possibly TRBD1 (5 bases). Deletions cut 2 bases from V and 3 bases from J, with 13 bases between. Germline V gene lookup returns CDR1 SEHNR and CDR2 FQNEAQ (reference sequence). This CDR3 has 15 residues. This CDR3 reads CASSLLLDREETQYF. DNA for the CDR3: TGTGCCAGCAGCTTATTACTTGACAGAGAAGAGACCCAGTACTTC. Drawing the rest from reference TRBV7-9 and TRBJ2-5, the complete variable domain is DTGVSQNPRHKITKRGQNVTFRCDPISEHNRLYWYRQTLGQGPEFLTYFQNEAQLEKSRLLSDRFSAERPKGSFSTLEIQRTEQGDSAMYLCASSLLLDREETQYFGPGTRLLVL.

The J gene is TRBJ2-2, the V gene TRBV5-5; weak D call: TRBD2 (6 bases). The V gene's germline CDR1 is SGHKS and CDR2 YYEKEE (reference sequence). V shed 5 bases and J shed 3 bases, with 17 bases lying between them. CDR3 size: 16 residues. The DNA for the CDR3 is TGTGCCAGCAGTTCTATGATCGGGGGAGACACCGGGGAGCTGTTTTTT. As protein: CASSSMIGGDTGELFF.

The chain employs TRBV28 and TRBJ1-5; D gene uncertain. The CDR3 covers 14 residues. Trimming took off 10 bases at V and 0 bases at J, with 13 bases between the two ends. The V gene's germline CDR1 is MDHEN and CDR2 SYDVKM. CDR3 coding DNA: TGTGCCACCGAACTGGGATATAGCAATCAGCCCCAGCATTTT. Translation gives CATELGYSNQPQHF.

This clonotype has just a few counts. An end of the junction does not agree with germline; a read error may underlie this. The CDR3 nucleotides are TGTGCCAGCAGTCCTGGACCGACTTACATCTTC. Translation: CASSPGPTYIF. This chain connects TRBV12-3 or TRBV12-4 to TRBJ1-2; no definite D call. The CDR3 covers 11 residues.

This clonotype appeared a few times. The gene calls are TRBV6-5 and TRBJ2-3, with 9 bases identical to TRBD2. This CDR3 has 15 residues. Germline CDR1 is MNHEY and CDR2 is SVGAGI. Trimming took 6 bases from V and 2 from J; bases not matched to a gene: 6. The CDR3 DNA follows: TGTGCCAGCAGACTGGGACTAGCAAACACAGATACGCAGTATTTT. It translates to CASRLGLANTDTQYF.

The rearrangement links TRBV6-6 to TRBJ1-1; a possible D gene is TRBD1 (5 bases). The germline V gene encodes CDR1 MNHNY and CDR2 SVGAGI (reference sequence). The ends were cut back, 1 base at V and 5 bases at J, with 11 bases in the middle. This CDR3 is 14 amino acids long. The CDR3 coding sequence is TGTGCCAGCAGTTACTGGACAACGGGAACTGAAGCTTTCTTT. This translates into CASSYWTTGTEAFF.

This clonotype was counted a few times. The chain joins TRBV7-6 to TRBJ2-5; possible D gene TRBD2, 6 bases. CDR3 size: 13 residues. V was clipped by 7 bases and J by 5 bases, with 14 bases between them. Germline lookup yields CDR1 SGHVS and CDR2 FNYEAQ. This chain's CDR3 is CASKSRAGETQYF. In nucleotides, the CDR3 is TGTGCCAGCAAAAGTCGGGCGGGGGAGACCCAGTACTTC.

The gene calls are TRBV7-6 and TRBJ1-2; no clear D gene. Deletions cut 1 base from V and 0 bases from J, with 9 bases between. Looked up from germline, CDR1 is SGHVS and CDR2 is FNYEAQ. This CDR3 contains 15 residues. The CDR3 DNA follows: TGTGCCAGCAGCTTAGATGTAGGGACTAACTATGGCTACACCTTC. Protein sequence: CASSLDVGTNYGYTF. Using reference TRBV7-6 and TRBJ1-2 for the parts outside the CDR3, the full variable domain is GAGVSQSPRYKVTKRGQDVALRCDPISGHVSLYWYRQALGQGPEFLTYFNYEAQQDKSGLPNDRFSAERPEGSISTLTIQRTEQRDSAMYRCASSLDVGTNYGYTFGSGTRLTVV.

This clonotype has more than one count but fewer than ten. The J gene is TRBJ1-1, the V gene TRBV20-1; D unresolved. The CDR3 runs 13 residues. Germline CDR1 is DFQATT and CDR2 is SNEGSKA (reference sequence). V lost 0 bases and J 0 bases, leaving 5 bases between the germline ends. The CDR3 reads CSARDEVNTEAFF. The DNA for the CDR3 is TGCAGTGCTAGAGATGAAGTGAACACTGAAGCTTTCTTT.

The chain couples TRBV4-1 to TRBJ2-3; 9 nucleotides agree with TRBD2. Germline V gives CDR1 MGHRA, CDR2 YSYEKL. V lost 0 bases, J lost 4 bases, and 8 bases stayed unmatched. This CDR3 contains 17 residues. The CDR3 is CASSQDELAGSSDTQYF. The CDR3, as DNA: TGCGCCAGCAGCCAAGACGAGCTAGCGGGGTCCTCAGATACGCAGTATTTT.

The DNA for the CDR3 is TGTGCCAGCAGCTTATATGACAGAGACTACAATGAGCAGTTCTTC. Translated, it gives CASSLYDRDYNEQFF. The rearrangement joins TRBV7-2 to TRBJ2-1, with D possibly matching TRBD1 (5 bases). Germline loops: CDR1 SGHTA, CDR2 FQGNSA. V lost 2 bases, J lost 3 bases, and 11 bases lay in between. The CDR3 contains 15 residues.

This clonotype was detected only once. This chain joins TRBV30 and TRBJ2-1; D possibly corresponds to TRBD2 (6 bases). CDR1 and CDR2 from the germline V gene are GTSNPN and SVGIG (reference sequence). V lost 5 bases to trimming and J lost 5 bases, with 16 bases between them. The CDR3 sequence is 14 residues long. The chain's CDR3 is CAWETQRVNNEQFF. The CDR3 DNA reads TGTGCCTGGGAAACTCAGCGGGTAAACAATGAGCAGTTCTTC. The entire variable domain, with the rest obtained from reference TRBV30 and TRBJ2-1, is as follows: SQTIHQWPATLVQPVGSPLSLECTVEGTSNPNLYWYRQAAGRGLQLLFYSVGIGQISSEVPQNLSASRPQDRQFILSSKKLLLSDSGFYLCAWETQRVNNEQFFGPGTRLTVL.

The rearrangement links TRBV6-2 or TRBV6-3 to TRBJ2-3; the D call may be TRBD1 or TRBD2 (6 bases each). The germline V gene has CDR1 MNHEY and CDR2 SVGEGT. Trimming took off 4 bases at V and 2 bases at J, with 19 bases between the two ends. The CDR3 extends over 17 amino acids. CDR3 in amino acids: CASSSPPEGGYTDTQYF. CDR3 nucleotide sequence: TGTGCCAGCAGTTCCCCCCCCGAGGGGGGATACACAGATACGCAGTATTTT.

CDR3 nucleotides: TGTGCCAGCAGGGCTCGGGACCGCTCTGGGGCCAACGTCCTGACTTTC. It codes for CASRARDRSGANVLTF. The J gene is TRBJ2-6, the V gene TRBV6-1; D may correspond to TRBD1 or TRBD2 (5 bases each). This CDR3 comprises 16 residues. CDR1 is MNHNS and CDR2 is SASEGT in the germline V gene. V gave up 6 bases and J gave up 0 bases, with 12 bases separating them.

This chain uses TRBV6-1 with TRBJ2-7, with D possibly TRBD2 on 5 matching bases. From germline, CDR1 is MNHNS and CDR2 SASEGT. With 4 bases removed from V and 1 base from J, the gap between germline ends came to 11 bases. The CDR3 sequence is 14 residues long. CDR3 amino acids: CASSVWTGSYEQYF. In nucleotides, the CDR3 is TGTGCCAGCAGTGTCTGGACTGGATCCTACGAGCAGTACTTC.

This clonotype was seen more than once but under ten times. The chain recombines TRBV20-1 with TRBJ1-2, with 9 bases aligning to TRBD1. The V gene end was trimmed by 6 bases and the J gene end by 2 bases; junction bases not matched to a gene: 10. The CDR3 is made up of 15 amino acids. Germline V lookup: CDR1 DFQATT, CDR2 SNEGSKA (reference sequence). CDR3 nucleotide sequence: TGCAGTGCGGCCGGGACAGGGTTTAAGAACTATGGCTACACCTTC. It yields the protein CSAAGTGFKNYGYTF.

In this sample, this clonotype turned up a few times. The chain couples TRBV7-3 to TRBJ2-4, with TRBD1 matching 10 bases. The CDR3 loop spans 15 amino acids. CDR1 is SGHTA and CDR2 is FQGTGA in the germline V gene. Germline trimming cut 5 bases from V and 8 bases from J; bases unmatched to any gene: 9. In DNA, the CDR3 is TGTGCCAGCAGCCTCGGGACAGGGGAATGGGACATTCAGTACTTC. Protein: CASSLGTGEWDIQYF.

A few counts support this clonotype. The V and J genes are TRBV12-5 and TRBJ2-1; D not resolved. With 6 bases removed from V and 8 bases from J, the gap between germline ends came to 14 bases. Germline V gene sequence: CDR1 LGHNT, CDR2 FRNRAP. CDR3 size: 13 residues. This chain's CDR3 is CASGLEYPDEQFF. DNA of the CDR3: TGTGCTAGTGGCCTGGAGTACCCGGATGAGCAGTTCTTC. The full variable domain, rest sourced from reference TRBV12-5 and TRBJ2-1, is DARVTQTPRHKVTEMGQEVTMRCQPILGHNTVFWYRQTMMQGLELLAYFRNRAPLDDSGMPKDRFSAEMPDATLATLKIQPSEPRDSAVYFCASGLEYPDEQFFGPGTRLTVL.

The CDR3 sequence: CASSLPSRGYTF. The CDR3 bases are TGTGCCAGCAGCCTACCCTCACGAGGCTACACCTTC. The rearrangement joins TRBV6-1 to TRBJ1-2; D ambiguous. Germline V CDR1 and CDR2: MNHNS, SASEGT. Trimming removed 6 bases from V and 8 bases from J, with 13 bases in between. The CDR3 loop spans 12 amino acids.

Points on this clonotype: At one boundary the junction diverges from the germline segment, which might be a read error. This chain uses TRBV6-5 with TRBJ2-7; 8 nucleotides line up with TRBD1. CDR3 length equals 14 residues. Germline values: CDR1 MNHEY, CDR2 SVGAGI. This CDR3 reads CARSYGTGGYEQYF. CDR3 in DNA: TGTGCCCGCAGTTACGGAACAGGGGGCTACGAGCAGTACTTC.